This TCR beta chain was profiled in a study of cytotoxic CD8 clonotypes in ibrutinib-treated CLL. Whole-study context: There were around twelve relapsed/refractory patients and approximately 16 treatment-naive patients, and 17 to 18 were IGHV unmutated.

Produced via immunoSEQ multiplex PCR; TCRdb's table is partial and in-frame only. The data contain about 45,000 clones, 60% to 80% of them singletons. Sequencing used PBMCs, obtained after 24 months of ibrutinib treatment. The sequence was obtained from a human donor with chronic lymphocytic leukemia.

The CDR3 DNA sequence: TGTGCCAGCAGTGAATCCCAGGGATTAGAGCAGTACTTC. Its translation is CASSESQGLEQYF. The chain links TRBV2 to TRBJ2-7; a possible D gene is TRBD1 (5 bases). V lost 2 bases, J lost 7 bases, and 12 bases lay in between. CDR1 SNHLY and CDR2 FYNNEI come from the germline V gene. This CDR3 is built from 13 residues.